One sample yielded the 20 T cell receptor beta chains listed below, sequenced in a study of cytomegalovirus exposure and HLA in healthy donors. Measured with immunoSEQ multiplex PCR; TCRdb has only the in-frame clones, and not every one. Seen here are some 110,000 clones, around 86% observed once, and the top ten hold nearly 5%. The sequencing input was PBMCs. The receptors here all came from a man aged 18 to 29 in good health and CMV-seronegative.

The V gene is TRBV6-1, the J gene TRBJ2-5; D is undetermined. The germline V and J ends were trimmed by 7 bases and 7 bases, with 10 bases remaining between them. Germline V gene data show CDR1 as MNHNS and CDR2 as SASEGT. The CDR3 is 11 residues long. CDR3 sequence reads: CASTEQRTQYF. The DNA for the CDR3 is TGTGCCAGCACCGAACAAAGGACCCAGTACTTC.

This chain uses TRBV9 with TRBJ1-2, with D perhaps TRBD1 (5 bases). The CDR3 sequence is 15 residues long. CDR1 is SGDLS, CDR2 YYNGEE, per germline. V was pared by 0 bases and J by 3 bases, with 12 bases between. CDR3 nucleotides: TGTGCCAGCAGCGTAGTTCGGGAGGGGTACTATGGCTACACCTTC. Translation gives CASSVVREGYYGYTF.

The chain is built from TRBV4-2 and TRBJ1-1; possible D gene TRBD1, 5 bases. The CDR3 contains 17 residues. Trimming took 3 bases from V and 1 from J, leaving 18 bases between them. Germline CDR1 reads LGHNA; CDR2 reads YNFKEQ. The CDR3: CASSQTRLGGRNTEAFF. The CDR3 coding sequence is TGTGCCAGCAGCCAGACAAGATTGGGGGGGAGGAACACTGAAGCTTTCTTT.

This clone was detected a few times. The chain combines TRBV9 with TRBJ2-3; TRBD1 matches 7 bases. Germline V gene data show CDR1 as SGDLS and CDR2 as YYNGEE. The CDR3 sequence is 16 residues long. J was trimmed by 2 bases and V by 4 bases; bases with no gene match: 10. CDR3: CASSPGTAITTDTQYF. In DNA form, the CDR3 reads TGTGCCAGCAGCCCCGGGACAGCGATTACCACAGATACGCAGTATTTT.

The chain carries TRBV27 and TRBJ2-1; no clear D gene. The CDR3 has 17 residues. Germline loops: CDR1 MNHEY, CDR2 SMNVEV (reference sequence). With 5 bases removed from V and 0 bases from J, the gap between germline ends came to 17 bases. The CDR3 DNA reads TGTGCCAGCAGTGCACCTCTTTCCTACAGCTCCTACAATGAGCAGTTCTTC. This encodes CASSAPLSYSSYNEQFF.

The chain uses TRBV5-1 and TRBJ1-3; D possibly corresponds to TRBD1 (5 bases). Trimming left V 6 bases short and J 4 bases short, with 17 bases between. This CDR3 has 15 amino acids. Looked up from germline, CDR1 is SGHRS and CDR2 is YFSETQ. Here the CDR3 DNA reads TGCGCCAGCAACCCGGCCAGGGCTAGAGGAAACACCATATATTTT. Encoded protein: CASNPARARGNTIYF.

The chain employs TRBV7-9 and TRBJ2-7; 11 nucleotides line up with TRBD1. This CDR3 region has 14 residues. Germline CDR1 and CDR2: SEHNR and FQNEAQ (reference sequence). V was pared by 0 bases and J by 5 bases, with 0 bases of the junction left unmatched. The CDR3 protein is CASSLAGQGDEQYF. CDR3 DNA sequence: TGTGCCAGCAGCTTAGCGGGACAGGGGGACGAGCAGTACTTC. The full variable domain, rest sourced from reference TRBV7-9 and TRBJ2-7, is DTGVSQNPRHKITKRGQNVTFRCDPISEHNRLYWYRQTLGQGPEFLTYFQNEAQLEKSRLLSDRFSAERPKGSFSTLEIQRTEQGDSAMYLCASSLAGQGDEQYFGPGTRLTVT.

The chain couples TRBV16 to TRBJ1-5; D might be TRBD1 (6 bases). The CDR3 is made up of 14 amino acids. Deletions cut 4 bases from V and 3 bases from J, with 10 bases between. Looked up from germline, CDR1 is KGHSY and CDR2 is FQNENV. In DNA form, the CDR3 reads TGTGCCAGCAGCCCAGACAGGACCAATCAGCCCCAGCATTTT. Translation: CASSPDRTNQPQHF.

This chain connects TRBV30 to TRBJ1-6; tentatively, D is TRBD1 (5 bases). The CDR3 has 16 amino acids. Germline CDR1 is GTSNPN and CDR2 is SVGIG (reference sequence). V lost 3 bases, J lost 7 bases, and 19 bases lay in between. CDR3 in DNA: TGTGCCTGGAGGCCGGGGGGGAATGGGCACAATTCACCCCTCCACTTT. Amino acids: CAWRPGGNGHNSPLHF.

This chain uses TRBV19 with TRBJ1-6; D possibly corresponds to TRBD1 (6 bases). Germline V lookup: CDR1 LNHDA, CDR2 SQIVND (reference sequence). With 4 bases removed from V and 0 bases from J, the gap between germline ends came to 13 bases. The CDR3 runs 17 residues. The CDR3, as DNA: TGTGCCAGTAGTAAGGGGGTGGGGAGCTCCTATAATTCACCCCTCCACTTT. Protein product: CASSKGVGSSYNSPLHF.

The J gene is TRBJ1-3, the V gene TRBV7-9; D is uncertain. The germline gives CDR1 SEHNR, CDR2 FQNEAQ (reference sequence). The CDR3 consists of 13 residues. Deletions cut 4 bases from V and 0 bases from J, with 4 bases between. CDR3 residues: CASSSYSGNTIYF. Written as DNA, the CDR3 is TGTGCCAGCAGCTCCTACTCTGGAAACACCATATATTTT.

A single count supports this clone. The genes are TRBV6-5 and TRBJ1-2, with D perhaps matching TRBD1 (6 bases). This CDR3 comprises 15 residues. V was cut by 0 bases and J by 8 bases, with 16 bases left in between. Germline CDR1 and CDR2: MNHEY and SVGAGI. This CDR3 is CASSYSGGDNRGYTF. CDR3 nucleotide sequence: TGTGCCAGCAGTTACTCAGGGGGGGATAATCGGGGCTACACCTTC.

The CDR3 reads CASRRQGGTGYEQYF. The CDR3 bases are TGTGCCAGCAGAAGACAGGGAGGAACGGGCTACGAGCAGTACTTC. The chain carries TRBV28 and TRBJ2-7, with a weak D call TRBD1 (7 bases). The germline gives CDR1 MDHEN, CDR2 SYDVKM. CDR3 length equals 15 residues. The V end was cut by 6 bases, the J end by 3 bases, with 18 bases between.

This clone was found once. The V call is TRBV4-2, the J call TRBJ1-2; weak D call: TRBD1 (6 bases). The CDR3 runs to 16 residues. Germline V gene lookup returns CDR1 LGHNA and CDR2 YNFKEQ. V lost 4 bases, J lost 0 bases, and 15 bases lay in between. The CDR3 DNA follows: TGTGCCAGCAGCCCAAAACAGGGTTCAGCTAACTATGGCTACACCTTC. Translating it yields CASSPKQGSANYGYTF.

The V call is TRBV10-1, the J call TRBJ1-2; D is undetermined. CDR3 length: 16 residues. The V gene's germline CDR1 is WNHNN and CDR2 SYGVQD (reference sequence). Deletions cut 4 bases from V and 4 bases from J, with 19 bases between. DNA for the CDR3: TGCGCCAGCAGTGTCCTCCCTACGGGGTACTTCTATGGCTACACCTTC. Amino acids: CASSVLPTGYFYGYTF.

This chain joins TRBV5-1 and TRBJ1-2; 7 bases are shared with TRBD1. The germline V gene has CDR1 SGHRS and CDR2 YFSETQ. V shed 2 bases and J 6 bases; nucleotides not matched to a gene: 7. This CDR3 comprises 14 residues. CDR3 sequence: CASSLMITGDGYTF. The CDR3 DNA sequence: TGCGCCAGCAGCTTAATGATAACAGGGGATGGCTACACCTTC. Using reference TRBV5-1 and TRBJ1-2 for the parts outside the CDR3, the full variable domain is KAGVTQTPRYLIKTRGQQVTLSCSPISGHRSVSWYQQTPGQGLQFLFEYFSETQRNKGNFPGRFSGRQFSNSRSEMNVSTLELGDSALYLCASSLMITGDGYTFGSGTRLTVV.

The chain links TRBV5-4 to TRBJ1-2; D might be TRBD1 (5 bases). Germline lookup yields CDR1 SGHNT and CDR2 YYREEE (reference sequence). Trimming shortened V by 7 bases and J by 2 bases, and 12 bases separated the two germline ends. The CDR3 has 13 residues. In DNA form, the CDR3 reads TGTGCCAGCTATGCTAGGGGAAACTATGGCTACACCTTC. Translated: CASYARGNYGYTF.

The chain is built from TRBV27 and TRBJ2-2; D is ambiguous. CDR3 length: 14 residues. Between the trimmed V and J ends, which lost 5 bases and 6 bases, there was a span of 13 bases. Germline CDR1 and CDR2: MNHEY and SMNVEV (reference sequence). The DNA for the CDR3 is TGTGCCAGCAGTACCCAGAGTGGGCCCGGGGAGCTGTTTTTT. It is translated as CASSTQSGPGELFF.

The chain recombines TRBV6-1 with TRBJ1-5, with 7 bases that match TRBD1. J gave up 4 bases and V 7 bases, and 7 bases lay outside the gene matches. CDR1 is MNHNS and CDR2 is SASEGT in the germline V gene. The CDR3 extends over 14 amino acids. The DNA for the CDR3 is TGTGCCAGCACCAAGCCGGGACAGAATCAGCCCCAGCATTTT. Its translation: CASTKPGQNQPQHF.

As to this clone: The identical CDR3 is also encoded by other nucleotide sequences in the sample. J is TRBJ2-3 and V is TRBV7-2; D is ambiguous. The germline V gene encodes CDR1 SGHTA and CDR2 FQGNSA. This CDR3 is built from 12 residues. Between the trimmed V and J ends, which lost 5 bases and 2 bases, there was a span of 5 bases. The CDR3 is CASSPYTDTQYF. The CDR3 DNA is TGTGCCAGCAGCCCGTACACAGATACGCAGTATTTT.